The 4 T cell receptor beta chains reported below all come from one sample, sequenced in a study of blood T cells in healthy people across ages. Next came a second PCR, run for about 6 to 11 cycles, which used a sample-barcoded 5' primer along with a J-beta primer mix. One entry per CDR3 protein results from TCRdb running MiXCR on the 5' RACE reads. The sample holds about 570,000 distinct CDR3 sequences, 27% seen once. Material: blood. Receptor source: a woman between 65 and 79 years old in good health.

As for this clonotype: Here the CDR3 omits its conserved ending phenylalanine or tryptophan, so a read error is the likely source. V gene TRBV20-1 combines with J gene TRBJ2-7, with 7 nucleotides matching TRBD1. The V gene's germline CDR1 is DFQATT and CDR2 SNEGSKA (reference sequence). V dropped 6 bases and J dropped 6; count of bases not matched to a gene: 14. The CDR3 is 14 residues long. The DNA for the CDR3 is TGCAGTGCGAGGACAGGCGGAGGAGTCTCCGAGCAGTACCTC. Its protein product is CSARTGGGVSEQYL.

The J gene is TRBJ2-7, the V gene TRBV29-1; D is possibly TRBD2 (5 bases). Trimming took off 0 bases at V and 7 bases at J, with 10 bases between the two ends. CDR1 is SQVTM, CDR2 ANQGSEA, per germline. CDR3 size: 12 residues. The CDR3 region has the DNA TGCAGCGTTGAAGATCTCCCGGGGGAGCAGTACTTC. Encoded protein: CSVEDLPGEQYF.

This clonotype has just a few counts. The junction differs from germline at one of its ends, possibly a read error. The chain combines TRBV5-1 with TRBJ2-5; D may be TRBD1 or TRBD2 (6 bases each). The CDR3 is 13 residues long. CDR1 and CDR2 from the germline V gene are SGHRS and YFSETQ. In nucleotides, the CDR3 is TGCGCCAGCAGCTTGGACCCCGGGGGCGCGTTGTTCTTC. It translates to CASSLDPGGALFF.

The count of this clonotype is one. The chain couples TRBV12-3 or TRBV12-4 to TRBJ2-1; D might be TRBD1 (6 bases). The J call may not be correct, given that the DNA end is closer to TRBJ2-7. The CDR3 totals 17 residues. CDR3 in DNA: TGTGCCAGCATGTTTGAAAGGACCGCAGGACAGCTCTACGAGCAGTACTTC. Translating it yields CASMFERTAGQLYEQYF.